This TCR beta chain was captured by sequencing in a study of a mutant IDH1 vaccine in newly diagnosed glioma. V gave up 3 bases and J gave up 3 bases; unmatched junction bases: 12. The CDR3 has 18 amino acids. Germline assignment: CDR1 SGHTA and CDR2 FQGNSA. Time point in this sample: week 11, during vaccination. Each dose delivered 300 ug of mutant IDH1 20-mer peptide subcutaneously with imiquimod. About this clone: Its target is not known.

Repertoires were generated with immunoSEQ multiplex PCR, while TCRdb's copy carries only in-frame clones and drops some. The repertoire includes tens of thousands of clones, roughly 78% of them detected once, and roughly a quarter sits in the top ten. The V call is TRBV7-2, the J call TRBJ2-7; 12 nucleotides align to TRBD2. The source of this sequence is a man aged 25-40 years with glioma. Source: PBMCs, taken from a glioma patient whose treatment included an IDH1 peptide vaccine. The CDR3 DNA is TGTGCCAGCAGCTTCAACACGGCTAGCGGGGGGGCCGACTACGAGCAGTACTTC. This codes for CASSFNTASGGADYEQYF.